The next 9 T cell receptor beta chains were all read from a single sample in a study of lymphopenia after photon versus proton radiotherapy. TCRdb keeps only in-frame clones here, not all; method: immunoSEQ multiplex PCR. The sample has some 30,000 clones; under 90% are singletons. The material was peripheral blood, obtained from a patient treated with photon-based radiotherapy. The receptors stem from a woman between 45 and 65 years old with pancreatic cancer.

This rearrangement joins TRBV6-6 to TRBJ2-3, with 8 bases fitting TRBD2. V gave up 6 bases and J gave up 6 bases; unmatched junction bases: 8. There are 14 residues in the CDR3. Germline CDR1 MNHNY, CDR2 SVGAGI (reference sequence). The CDR3 protein is CASRGEREWDTQYF. The CDR3 region has the DNA TGTGCCAGCAGAGGAGAGCGGGAGTGGGATACGCAGTATTTT.

V usage is TRBV11-2 and J usage is TRBJ2-1; TRBD1 matches 8 bases. Germline V gene data show CDR1 as SGHAT and CDR2 as FQNNGV. V shed 4 bases and J 7 bases; nucleotides not matched to a gene: 9. CDR3 length: 15 residues. The DNA of the CDR3 is TGTGCCAGCAGCTACCGACAGGGGAGGAAAAATGAGCAGTTCTTC. Translating it yields CASSYRQGRKNEQFF.

This sequence joins TRBV5-4 and TRBJ2-7, with D hard to call. The CDR3 runs to 13 residues. V lost 6 bases, J lost 0 bases, and 10 bases lay in between. The germline V gene has CDR1 SGHNT and CDR2 YYREEE (reference sequence). The CDR3 sequence: CASTVDTSYEQYF. The CDR3 bases are TGTGCCAGCACCGTAGACACCTCCTACGAGCAGTACTTC.

V and J are TRBV28 and TRBJ1-2, with a possible D match to TRBD1 (6 bases). The V and J ends lost 5 bases and 4 bases respectively, with 17 bases between them. This CDR3 is 15 amino acids long. CDR1 is MDHEN and CDR2 is SYDVKM in the germline V gene. In DNA form, the CDR3 reads TGTGCCAGCAGTGTCCAACAGGGCAACCCCTATGGCTACACCTTC. Its protein product is CASSVQQGNPYGYTF.

The chain links TRBV7-2 to TRBJ2-1; D is unclear. The V end was cut by 3 bases, the J end by 4 bases, with 10 bases between. The CDR3 totals 14 residues. Germline CDR1 SGHTA, CDR2 FQGNSA. CDR3 nucleotide sequence: TGTGCCAGCAGCTTTGTCGGAGCTTACAATGAGCAGTTCTTC. Protein product: CASSFVGAYNEQFF. Based on the CDR3 plus reference TRBV7-2 and TRBJ2-1, the full variable domain is GAGVSQSPSNKVTEKGKDVELRCDPISGHTALYWYRQSLGQGLEFLIYFQGNSAPDKSGLPSDRFSAERTGGSVSTLTIQRTQQEDSAVYLCASSFVGAYNEQFFGPGTRLTVL.

This chain links TRBV10-3 with TRBJ2-7; 10 bases align to TRBD1. CDR1 and CDR2 (germline): ENHRY, SYGVKD. V lost 5 bases, J lost 7 bases, and 5 bases stayed unmatched. The CDR3 loop spans 13 amino acids. CDR3 in DNA: TGTGCCATCAGTTTCGACAGGGGGCAAGAGCAGTACTTC. Translating gives CAISFDRGQEQYF.

As DNA, the CDR3 is TGTGCCAGCAGTTTGGCAAGACTAGCGGGAGGCCCTGAGCAGTTCTTC. Translating gives CASSLARLAGGPEQFF. The chain carries TRBV28 and TRBJ2-1; TRBD2 matches 13 bases. The CDR3 consists of 16 residues. Trimming at V came to 3 bases and at J to 9 bases, leaving 8 bases not matched to a gene. CDR1 and CDR2 (germline): MDHEN, SYDVKM.

The rearrangement uses TRBV28 and TRBJ1-1, with 7 bases fitting TRBD1. The CDR3 consists of 15 residues. Trimming cost V 2 bases and J 7 bases; bases outside gene matches: 10. The V gene's germline CDR1 is MDHEN and CDR2 SYDVKM. This CDR3 is CASSLPQTGYNEAFF. CDR3 DNA sequence: TGTGCCAGCAGTTTACCTCAGACAGGGTACAATGAAGCTTTCTTT.

The chain has TRBV7-2 and TRBJ2-3, with D possibly called TRBD1 or TRBD2 (5 bases each). The CDR3 contains 13 residues. Trimming took 5 bases from V and 10 from J, leaving 16 bases between them. Per the germline V gene, CDR1 is SGHTA and CDR2 is FQGNSA. In nucleotides, the CDR3 is TGTGCCAGCAGCCCCCGAGGTCTGGGGGCGCAGTATTTT. Its protein is CASSPRGLGAQYF.